The clone carrying this T cell receptor (beta chain) was detected ten times or more. The CDR3 is made up of 14 amino acids. Germline assignment: CDR1 SEHNR and CDR2 FQNEAQ (reference sequence). Trimming took off 4 bases at V and 4 bases at J, with 13 bases between the two ends. The sample belongs to a study of T cell repertoires in cytomegalovirus infection. TCRdb fed the reads into MiXCR, producing one record per CDR3 protein. The sample carries fewer than 200,000 distinct CDR3 sequences, roughly an eighth recorded once. The chain combines TRBV7-9 with TRBJ1-2, with D perhaps TRBD1 (5 bases). This TCR derives from a human donor in good health (CMV status not recorded). Some clones in this sample may be carry-over from other donors' samples. The sample comprised PBMCs. CDR3 sequence (DNA): TGTGCCAGCAGCTACGGTGGGGGATTCTATGGCTACACCTTC. It translates to CASSYGGGFYGYTF. Full variable domain (outside the CDR3, taken from reference TRBV7-9 and TRBJ1-2): DTGVSQNPRHKITKRGQNVTFRCDPISEHNRLYWYRQTLGQGPEFLTYFQNEAQLEKSRLLSDRFSAERPKGSFSTLEIQRTEQGDSAMYLCASSYGGGFYGYTFGSGTRLTVV.